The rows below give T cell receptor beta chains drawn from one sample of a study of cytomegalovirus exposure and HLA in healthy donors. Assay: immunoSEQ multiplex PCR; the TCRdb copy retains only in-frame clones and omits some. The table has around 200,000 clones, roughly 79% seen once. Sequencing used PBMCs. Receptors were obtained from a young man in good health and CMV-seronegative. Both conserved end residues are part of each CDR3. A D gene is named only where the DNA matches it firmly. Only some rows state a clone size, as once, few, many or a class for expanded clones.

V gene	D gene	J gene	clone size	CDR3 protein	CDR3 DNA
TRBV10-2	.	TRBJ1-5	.	CASSRAEGNQPQHF	TGCGCCAGCAGCCGAGCTGAGGGAAATCAGCCCCAGCATTTT
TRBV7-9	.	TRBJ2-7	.	CASSLESTSEQYF	TGTGCCAGCAGCTTAGAAAGCACTTCCGAGCAGTACTTC
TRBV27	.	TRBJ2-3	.	CASSPPPRSTDTQYF	TGTGCCAGCAGCCCTCCCCCGCGGAGCACAGATACGCAGTATTTT
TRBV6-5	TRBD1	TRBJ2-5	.	CASSYSPGGKETQYF	TGTGCCAGCAGTTACTCGCCAGGGGGAAAAGAGACCCAGTACTTC
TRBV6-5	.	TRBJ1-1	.	CASRPTGSEAFF	TGTGCCAGCAGACCCACAGGGTCTGAAGCTTTCTTT
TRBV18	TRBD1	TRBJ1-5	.	CASSSGQVNNQPQHF	TGTGCCAGCTCATCGGGACAGGTAAACAATCAGCCCCAGCATTTT
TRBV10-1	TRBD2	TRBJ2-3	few	CASSDGTSGRVEDTQYF	TGCGCCAGCAGTGACGGGACTAGCGGGAGGGTGGAAGATACGCAGTATTTT
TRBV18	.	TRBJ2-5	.	CASSPPAEETQYF	TGTGCCAGCTCACCACCCGCAGAAGAGACCCAGTACTTC
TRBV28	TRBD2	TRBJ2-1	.	CASSSEFDPGTSGRNEQFF	TGTGCCAGCAGTTCCGAGTTCGATCCCGGGACTAGCGGGAGAAATGAGCAGTTCTTC
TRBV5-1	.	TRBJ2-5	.	CASSLYPRETQYF	TGCGCCAGCAGCTTGTATCCGCGGGAGACCCAGTACTTC
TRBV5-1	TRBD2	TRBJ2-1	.	CASSLVGGGSYNEQFF	TGCGCCAGCAGCTTGGTGGGCGGGGGGTCCTACAATGAGCAGTTCTTC
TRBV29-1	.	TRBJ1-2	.	CSVEAWGRNYGYTF	TGCAGCGTTGAAGCGTGGGGGCGTAACTATGGCTACACCTTC
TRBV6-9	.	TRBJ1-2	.	CASAAQWPGSYGYTF	TGTGCCAGCGCCGCACAGTGGCCAGGATCCTATGGCTACACCTTC
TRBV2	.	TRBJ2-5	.	CASSQTSSYQETQYF	TGTGCCAGCAGCCAAACTAGTAGTTACCAAGAGACCCAGTACTTC
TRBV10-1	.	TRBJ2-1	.	CASSLGPGEQFF	TGCGCCAGCAGCCTAGGCCCGGGTGAGCAGTTCTTC
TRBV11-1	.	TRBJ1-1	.	CASSPRTRGDTEAFF	TGTGCCAGCAGCCCTCGGACTCGCGGGGACACTGAAGCTTTCTTT
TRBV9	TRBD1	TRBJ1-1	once	CASSGTGVEAFF	TGTGCCAGCAGCGGGACAGGAGTTGAAGCTTTCTTT
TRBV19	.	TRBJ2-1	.	CASARQGYSYNEQFF	TGTGCCAGTGCGAGGCAGGGGTATTCCTACAATGAGCAGTTCTTC
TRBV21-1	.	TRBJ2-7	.	CASSKIKPGTATYEQYF	TGTGCCAGCAGCAAAATAAAACCCGGGACAGCTACCTACGAGCAGTACTTC
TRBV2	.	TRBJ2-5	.	CASSEGLGTLQETQYF	TGTGCCAGCAGTGAAGGTCTCGGGACACTGCAAGAGACCCAGTACTTC
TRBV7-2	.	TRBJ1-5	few	CASSLDGRVGNQPQHF	TGTGCCAGCAGCTTAGACGGCAGGGTGGGCAATCAGCCCCAGCATTTT
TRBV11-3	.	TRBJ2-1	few	CASSLDGSNEQFF	TGTGCCAGCAGCTTAGATGGCAGCAATGAGCAGTTCTTC
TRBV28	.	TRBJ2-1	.	CASSLLASEQFF	TGTGCCAGCAGTCTACTAGCTTCCGAGCAGTTCTTC
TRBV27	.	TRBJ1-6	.	CASSFVQTNSPLHF	TGTGCCAGCAGTTTCGTTCAGACAAATTCACCCCTCCACTTT
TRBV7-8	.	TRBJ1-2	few	CASSETGFYGYTF	TGTGCCAGCAGTGAAACAGGGTTCTATGGCTACACCTTC
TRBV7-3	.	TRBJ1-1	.	CASGGTANTEAFF	TGTGCCAGCGGGGGGACGGCGAACACTGAAGCTTTCTTT
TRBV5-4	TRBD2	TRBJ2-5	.	CASSLGLGQETQYF	TGTGCCAGCAGCCTGGGACTAGGGCAGGAGACCCAGTACTTC
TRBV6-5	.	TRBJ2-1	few	CASSYSIREWDNEQFF	TGTGCCAGCAGTTACTCGATACGGGAGTGGGACAATGAGCAGTTCTTC
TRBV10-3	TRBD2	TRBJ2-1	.	CAISVAGVSYNEQFF	TGTGCCATCAGTGTAGCGGGAGTTAGCTACAATGAGCAGTTCTTC
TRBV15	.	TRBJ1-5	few	CATSREEVSQPQHF	TGTGCCACCAGCAGAGAAGAGGTTTCTCAGCCCCAGCATTTT
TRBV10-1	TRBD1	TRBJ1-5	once	CAHKPRQGNYSNQPQHF	TGCGCGCACAAACCGAGACAGGGGAATTATAGCAATCAGCCCCAGCATTTT
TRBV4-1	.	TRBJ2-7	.	CASSQDHTGSYEQYF	TGCGCCAGCAGCCAAGATCATACAGGGAGCTACGAGCAGTACTTC
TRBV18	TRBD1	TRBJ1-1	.	CASSPVQGASEAFF	TGTGCCAGCTCACCGGTACAGGGGGCTTCTGAAGCTTTCTTT
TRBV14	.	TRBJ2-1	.	CASSQEQVYNEQFF	TGTGCCAGCAGCCAAGAACAGGTCTACAATGAGCAGTTCTTC
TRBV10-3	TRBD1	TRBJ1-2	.	CAFGTGANYGYTF	TGTGCCTTCGGGACAGGGGCTAACTATGGCTACACCTTC
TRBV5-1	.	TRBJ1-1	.	CASTIQGRNTEAFF	TGCGCCAGCACCATACAGGGAAGAAACACTGAAGCTTTCTTT
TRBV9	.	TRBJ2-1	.	CASSANPSSDSSYNEQFF	TGTGCCAGCAGCGCGAACCCGTCGAGCGACAGCTCCTACAATGAGCAGTTCTTC
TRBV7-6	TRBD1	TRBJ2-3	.	CASKWDRGTDTQYF	TGTGCCAGCAAATGGGACAGGGGGACAGATACGCAGTATTTT
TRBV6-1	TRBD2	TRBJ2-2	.	CASSDWGTSGAGELFF	TGTGCCAGCAGTGATTGGGGGACTAGCGGGGCCGGGGAGCTGTTTTTT
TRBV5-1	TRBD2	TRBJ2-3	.	CASSLVGGGTDTQYF	TGCGCCAGCAGCTTGGTCGGGGGGGGCACAGATACGCAGTATTTT
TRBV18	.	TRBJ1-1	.	CASTLGRSEAFF	TGTGCCAGCACCCTCGGGAGGTCTGAAGCTTTCTTT
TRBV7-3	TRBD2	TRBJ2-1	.	CASSLTPSGSVEQFF	TGTGCCAGCAGCTTAACTCCTAGCGGGAGTGTTGAGCAGTTCTTC
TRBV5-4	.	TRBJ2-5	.	CASSLSSSRETQYF	TGTGCCAGCAGCTTGAGTTCTAGCCGAGAGACCCAGTACTTC
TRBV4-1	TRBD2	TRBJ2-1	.	CASSQTGTSGSRFVNEQFF	TGCGCCAGCAGCCAGACCGGGACTAGCGGGAGTCGTTTCGTCAATGAGCAGTTCTTC
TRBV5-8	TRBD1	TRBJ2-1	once	CASSLEDRGANEQFF	TGTGCCAGCAGCCTTGAGGACAGGGGGGCCAATGAGCAGTTCTTC
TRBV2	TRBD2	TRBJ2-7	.	CASSKPPGLAGYEQYF	TGTGCCAGCAGTAAACCACCGGGACTAGCGGGTTACGAGCAGTACTTC
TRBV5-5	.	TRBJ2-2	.	CASSLAGLNTGELFF	TGTGCCAGCAGCTTGGCCGGACTAAACACCGGGGAGCTGTTTTTT
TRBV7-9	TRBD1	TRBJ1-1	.	CASSPPGQGAVQTEAFF	TGTGCCAGCAGCCCTCCGGGACAGGGGGCTGTACAGACTGAAGCTTTCTTT